This passage covers 18 T cell receptor beta chains from one sample sequenced in a study of Ad26.COV2.S vaccination and SARS-CoV-2 variants. Profiled with immunoSEQ multiplex PCR; TCRdb holds only in-frame clones, not every one. The sample contains under 300,000 clones, 87% of which appear only once. Stated treatment: around 19 received Ad26.COV2.S at low or high dose, single or two shots; 5 received placebo; per-sample allocation not given. Sampling occurred on day 63 after the first vaccine or placebo injection. The starting material was peripheral blood, obtained in a trial of Ad26.COV2.S vaccine versus placebo. Source of these receptors: a person aged 18 to 65 who received the Ad26.COV2.S COVID-19 vaccine or a placebo.

The gene calls are TRBV19 and TRBJ2-5; 7 bases match TRBD2. The CDR3 is made up of 11 amino acids. V gave up 6 bases and J gave up 6 bases; unmatched junction bases: 1. Germline V CDR1 and CDR2: LNHDA, SQIVND (reference sequence). The CDR3 reads CASSGGKTQYF. CDR3 bases: TGTGCCAGTAGCGGGGGGAAGACCCAGTACTTC. The full variable domain, rest sourced from reference TRBV19 and TRBJ2-5, is DGGITQSPKYLFRKEGQNVTLSCEQNLNHDAMYWYRQDPGQGLRLIYYSQIVNDFQKGDIAEGYSVSREKKESFPLTVTSAQKNPTAFYLCASSGGKTQYFGPGTRLLVL.

CDR3 residues: CASSLPTGGRVGELFF. DNA of the CDR3: TGTGCCAGCAGCCTCCCGACAGGGGGGCGAGTCGGGGAGCTGTTTTTT. The V and J genes are TRBV11-2 and TRBJ2-2, with TRBD1 identical over 9 bases. The CDR3 runs to 16 residues. Germline loops: CDR1 SGHAT, CDR2 FQNNGV. The junction had 11 bases not matched to a gene; V was cut back by 5 bases and J by 7 bases.

The chain combines TRBV5-1 with TRBJ2-7, with 15 bases that match TRBD2. The CDR3 covers 18 residues. V was clipped by 3 bases and J by 7 bases; unmatched bases: 14. Germline-derived CDR1 and CDR2 are SGHRS and YFSETQ. CDR3 loop: CASSSDETGLAGGGEQYV. In DNA, the CDR3 is TGCGCCAGCAGCTCCGACGAAACGGGACTAGCGGGAGGTGGGGAGCAGTACGTC.

This clone appeared once. The chain combines TRBV7-9 with TRBJ2-1, with a weak D call TRBD2 (6 bases). V shed 8 bases and J shed 9 bases, with 11 bases lying between them. This CDR3 is 11 amino acids long. Germline loops: CDR1 SEHNR, CDR2 FQNEAQ (reference sequence). The CDR3 loop is CASGRISEQFF. The CDR3 region has the DNA TGTGCCAGCGGGAGGATAAGTGAGCAGTTCTTC.

The V gene is TRBV3-1 (or the pseudogene TRBV3-2), the J gene TRBJ2-7; D is unclear. There are 15 residues in the CDR3. Looked up from germline, CDR1 is LGHDT and CDR2 is YNNKEL (reference sequence). The V gene lost 4 bases and the J gene lost 0 bases, with 13 bases spanning the gap. CDR3 sequence: CASSRQDLSSYEQYF. In DNA, the CDR3 is TGTGCCAGCAGCCGCCAGGACCTTAGCTCCTACGAGCAGTACTTC.

The V gene is TRBV7-9, the J gene TRBJ2-1; D call uncertain. Trimming shortened V by 2 bases and J by 8 bases, and 10 bases separated the two germline ends. This CDR3 has 13 amino acids. The V gene's germline CDR1 is SEHNR and CDR2 FQNEAQ (reference sequence). Here the CDR3 DNA reads TGTGCCAGCAGCTTAATAGACCGAGATGAGCAGTTCTTC. Encoded protein: CASSLIDRDEQFF. The entire variable domain, with the rest obtained from reference TRBV7-9 and TRBJ2-1, is as follows: DTGVSQNPRHKITKRGQNVTFRCDPISEHNRLYWYRQTLGQGPEFLTYFQNEAQLEKSRLLSDRFSAERPKGSFSTLEIQRTEQGDSAMYLCASSLIDRDEQFFGPGTRLTVL.

This clone has only one observation. This chain connects TRBV7-9 to TRBJ1-1, with D perhaps TRBD1 (6 bases). Germline CDR1 SEHNR, CDR2 FQNEAQ (reference sequence). Trimming shortened V by 1 base and J by 1 base, and 16 bases separated the two germline ends. This CDR3 spans 17 amino acids. The CDR3 coding sequence is TGTGCCAGCAGCTTAGTCATACAGGGCTTTAAGAACACTGAAGCTTTCTTT. This gives the protein CASSLVIQGFKNTEAFF.

This clone showed up just a few times. The J gene is TRBJ2-2, the V gene TRBV6-2 or TRBV6-3, with a weak D call TRBD2 (5 bases). Germline V lookup: CDR1 MNHEY, CDR2 SVGEGT. V lost 2 bases, J lost 4 bases, and 11 bases lay in between. The CDR3 covers 15 residues. CDR3 loop: CASSYEGSPTGELFF. The DNA of the CDR3 is TGTGCCAGCAGTTACGAGGGTAGCCCCACCGGGGAGCTGTTTTTT.

The V gene is TRBV25-1, the J gene TRBJ1-4; D not certain. The germline V gene encodes CDR1 MGHDK and CDR2 SYGVNS. Trimming removed 1 base at V and 5 bases at J, with 14 bases between. The CDR3 extends over 16 amino acids. CDR3 coding DNA: TGTGCCAGCAGTGAATCAATTTTTGGGCCGAATGAAAAACTGTTTTTT. This sequence encodes CASSESIFGPNEKLFF.

This chain connects TRBV2 to TRBJ1-6, with 9 bases identical to TRBD1. CDR3 size: 18 residues. With 6 bases clipped from V and 13 bases from J, the junction kept 22 bases outside the gene matches. CDR1 is SNHLY, CDR2 FYNNEI, per germline. The DNA of the CDR3 is TGTGCCAGCAGCGCGAACTCTTTCGGAGGGACAGGGACGATTCCCCTCCACTTT. Protein sequence: CASSANSFGGTGTIPLHF.

The rearrangement uses TRBV3-1 (or the pseudogene TRBV3-2) and TRBJ1-2; no firm D call. Germline values: CDR1 LGHDT, CDR2 YNNKEL (reference sequence). The CDR3 loop spans 13 amino acids. The V end lost 2 bases, the J end lost 2 bases, and 6 bases lay between the germline ends. CDR3: CASSQQVNYGYTF. In DNA form, the CDR3 reads TGTGCCAGCAGCCAACAGGTGAACTATGGCTACACCTTC.

V usage is TRBV29-1 and J usage is TRBJ1-2; D is undetermined. The CDR3 runs 14 residues. Trimming removed 2 bases from V and 1 base from J, with 11 bases in between. The germline V gene has CDR1 SQVTM and CDR2 ANQGSEA. The CDR3 DNA follows: TGCAGCGTTGAATCCAGCTTAGATAACTATGGCTACACCTTC. Its protein product is CSVESSLDNYGYTF.

The DNA for the CDR3 is TGTGCCAGCAGCTCCGGGACAGGGGGCACAGATACGCAGTATTTT. Its translation is CASSSGTGGTDTQYF. J is TRBJ2-3 and V is TRBV7-9; 10 bases match TRBD1. V lost 4 bases to trimming and J lost 1 base; unmatched junction nucleotides: 2. The germline V gene encodes CDR1 SEHNR and CDR2 FQNEAQ (reference sequence). This CDR3 is 15 amino acids long. Based on the CDR3 plus reference TRBV7-9 and TRBJ2-3, the full variable domain is DTGVSQNPRHKITKRGQNVTFRCDPISEHNRLYWYRQTLGQGPEFLTYFQNEAQLEKSRLLSDRFSAERPKGSFSTLEIQRTEQGDSAMYLCASSSGTGGTDTQYFGPGTRLTVL.

This sequence joins TRBV10-3 and TRBJ1-2; TRBD1 matches 8 bases. The V gene's germline CDR1 is ENHRY and CDR2 SYGVKD. Trimming took 10 bases from V and 2 from J; bases not matched to a gene: 9. The CDR3 extends over 14 amino acids. CDR3 protein: CATKSGTGNYGYTF. DNA for the CDR3: TGTGCCACCAAGTCCGGGACAGGAAACTATGGCTACACCTTC.

V usage is TRBV28 and J usage is TRBJ1-2; D is possibly TRBD1 (6 bases). V was trimmed by 5 bases and J by 4 bases, leaving 14 bases between them. CDR3 length: 14 residues. Germline lookup yields CDR1 MDHEN and CDR2 SYDVKM. The CDR3: CASSLAGEAYGYTF. CDR3 DNA: TGTGCCAGCAGTCTCGCAGGGGAGGCCTATGGCTACACCTTC.

The chain employs TRBV3-1 (or the pseudogene TRBV3-2) and TRBJ2-2; possible D gene TRBD1, 6 bases. Trimming removed 4 bases at V and 1 base at J, with 10 bases between. Germline loops: CDR1 LGHDT, CDR2 YNNKEL (reference sequence). The CDR3 is 15 residues long. CDR3 in DNA: TGTGCCAGCAGCCCCAGGGGATTGAACACCGGGGAGCTGTTTTTT. Its protein product is CASSPRGLNTGELFF.

This chain uses TRBV6-5 with TRBJ2-5; 8 bases agree with TRBD2. Germline V CDR1 and CDR2: MNHEY, SVGAGI. Trimming at V came to 7 bases and at J to 9 bases, leaving 4 bases not matched to a gene. The CDR3 extends over 11 amino acids. CDR3 in amino acids: CASTAGGAQYF. The CDR3 region has the DNA TGTGCCAGCACCGCGGGGGGCGCCCAGTACTTC.

V gene TRBV27 combines with J gene TRBJ1-2, with 9 positions matching TRBD1. Trimming removed 5 bases from V and 1 base from J; junction bases left unmatched: 5. CDR3 length equals 15 residues. Germline-derived CDR1 and CDR2 are MNHEY and SMNVEV (reference sequence). The CDR3 bases are TGTGCCAGCAGTCCGACAGGGGGGATTAACTATGGCTACACCTTC. This encodes CASSPTGGINYGYTF.